This section outlines one TCR beta chain sequence together with its context. Antigen specificity is unknown. The sample belongs to a study of T cells in localized non-small cell lung cancer. Germline V gene sequence: CDR1 SGHRS, CDR2 YFSETQ. The CDR3 consists of 14 residues. V shed 2 bases and J 7 bases; nucleotides not matched to a gene: 6. Clones were read by immunoSEQ multiplex PCR, and TCRdb kept only the in-frame ones, dropping some. The top ten hold 7.2% of the sample, which has over a thousand clones, 19% seen once. Notes on the study in general: Among the tissues sampled, uninvolved adjacent lung had the highest T cell clonality, above tumor.

The TCR was taken from a female donor of 60 years or more with stage I lung adenocarcinoma. Sequencing used normal lung tissue next to the tumor, obtained before any cancer treatment. The chain employs TRBV5-1 and TRBJ2-7, with TRBD2 matching 10 bases. The CDR3 DNA follows: TGCGCCAGCAGCTTAAGCGGGAGGGCCCGGGAGCAGTACTTC. Encoded protein: CASSLSGRAREQYF.